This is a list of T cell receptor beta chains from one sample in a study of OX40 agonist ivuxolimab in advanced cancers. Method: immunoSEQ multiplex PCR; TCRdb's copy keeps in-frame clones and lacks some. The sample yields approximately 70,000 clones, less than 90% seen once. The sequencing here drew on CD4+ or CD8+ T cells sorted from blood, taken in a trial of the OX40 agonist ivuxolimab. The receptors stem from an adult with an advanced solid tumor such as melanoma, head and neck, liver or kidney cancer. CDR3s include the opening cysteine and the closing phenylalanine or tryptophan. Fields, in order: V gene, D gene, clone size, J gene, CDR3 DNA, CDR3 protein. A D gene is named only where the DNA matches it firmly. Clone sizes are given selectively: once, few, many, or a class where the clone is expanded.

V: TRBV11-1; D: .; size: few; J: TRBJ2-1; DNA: TGTGCCAGCAGCCCAGACAGGCCAGGGGTTAAGTTCTTC; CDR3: CASSPDRPGVKFF
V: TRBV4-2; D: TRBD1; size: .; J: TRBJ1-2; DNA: TGTGCCAGCAGCCAAGACAGGGGGCTCAGTTATGGCTACACCTTC; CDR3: CASSQDRGLSYGYTF
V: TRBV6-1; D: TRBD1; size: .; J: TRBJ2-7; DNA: TGTGCCAGCAGTGTCTCTGGACAGGGCTACGAGCAGTACTTC; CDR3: CASSVSGQGYEQYF
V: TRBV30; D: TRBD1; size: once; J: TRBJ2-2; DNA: TGTGCCTTGACAGGGGGCTGGGGGGAGCTGTTTTTT; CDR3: CALTGGWGELFF
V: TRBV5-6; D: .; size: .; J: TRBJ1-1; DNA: TGTGCCAGCGTGGCCCTAGGGAACACTGAAGCTTTCTTT; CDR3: CASVALGNTEAFF
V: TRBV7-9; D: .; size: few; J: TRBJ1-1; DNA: TGTGCCAGCAGAGGGGGGGTGAAAGCTTTCTTT; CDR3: CASRGGVKAFF
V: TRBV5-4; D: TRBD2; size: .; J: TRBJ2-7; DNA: TGTGCCAGCAGCTTGGCCGTGACTAGCGGGAGGGTGTCCTACGAGCAGTACTTC; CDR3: CASSLAVTSGRVSYEQYF
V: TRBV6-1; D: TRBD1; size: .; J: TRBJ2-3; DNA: TGTGCCAGCATTAGCATGGACAGGGGAACAGATACGCAGTATTTT; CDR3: CASISMDRGTDTQYF
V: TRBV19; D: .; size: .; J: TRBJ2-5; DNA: TGTGCCAGTAGTATAGGAGGGAGACGGTGGGAGACCCAGTACTTC; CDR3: CASSIGGRRWETQYF
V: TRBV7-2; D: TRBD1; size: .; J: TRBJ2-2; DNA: TGTGCCAGCAGCTCACAGGGGACCCTTAACACCGGGGAGCTGTTTTTT; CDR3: CASSSQGTLNTGELFF
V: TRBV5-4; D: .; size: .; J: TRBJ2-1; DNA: TGTGCCAGCAGCTTGGGCGGCTCAAGCTCCTACAATGAGCAGTTCTTC; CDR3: CASSLGGSSSYNEQFF
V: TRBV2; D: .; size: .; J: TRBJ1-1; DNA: TGTGCCAGCAGTGCGGGCGGGACGTATGAAGCTTTCTTT; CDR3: CASSAGGTYEAFF
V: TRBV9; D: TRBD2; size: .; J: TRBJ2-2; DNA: TGTGCCAGCACGGGACTAGCGGACACCGGGGAGCTGTTTTTT; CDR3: CASTGLADTGELFF
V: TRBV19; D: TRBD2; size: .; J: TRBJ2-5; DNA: TGTGCCAGTAGTATCCTAGCGGGGGCGGAGGAGACCCAGTACTTC; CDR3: CASSILAGAEETQYF
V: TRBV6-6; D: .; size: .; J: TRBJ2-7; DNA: TGTGCCAGCAGTCCCAGCGGTTCCTACGAGCAGTACTTC; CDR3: CASSPSGSYEQYF
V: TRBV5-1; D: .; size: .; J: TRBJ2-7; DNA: TGCGCCAGCAGCCCGCCTGGGACCTTCTACGAGCAGTACTTC; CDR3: CASSPPGTFYEQYF
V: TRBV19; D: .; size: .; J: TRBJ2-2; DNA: TGTGCCAGTAGTACCGGCAGCCCGAACACCGGGGAGCTGTTTTTT; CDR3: CASSTGSPNTGELFF
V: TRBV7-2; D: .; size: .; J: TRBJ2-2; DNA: TGTGCCAGCAGCTCTGCAAGTACCGGGGAGCTGTTTTTT; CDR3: CASSSASTGELFF
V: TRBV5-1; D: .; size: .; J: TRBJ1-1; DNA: TGCGCCAGCAGCTTGCGGCTTATGGCACAGAACACTGAAGCTTTCTTT; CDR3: CASSLRLMAQNTEAFF
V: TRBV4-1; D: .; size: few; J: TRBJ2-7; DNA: TGCGCCAGCAGCCCAGACCCGGGCCAAGGTGGGCAGTACTTC; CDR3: CASSPDPGQGGQYF
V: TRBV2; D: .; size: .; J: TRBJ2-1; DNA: TGTGCCAGCAGTGGGGACCACTACAATGAGCAGTTCTTC; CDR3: CASSGDHYNEQFF
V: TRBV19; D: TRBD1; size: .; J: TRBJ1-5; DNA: TGTGCCAGTAGTGTTACAGGGGGAAATCAGCCCCAGCATTTT; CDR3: CASSVTGGNQPQHF
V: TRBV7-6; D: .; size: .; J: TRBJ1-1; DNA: TGTGCCAGCAGCCTTCAGATGAACACTGAAGCTTTCTTT; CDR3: CASSLQMNTEAFF
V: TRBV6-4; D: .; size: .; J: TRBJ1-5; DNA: TGTGCCAGCAGTGACTCCGAGGGCAATCAGCCCCAGCATTTT; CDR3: CASSDSEGNQPQHF
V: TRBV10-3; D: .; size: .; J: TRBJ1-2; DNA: TGTGCCATCAGTGAGTCGGATCGGGTGCTTGGGATTACTAACTATGGCTACACCTTC; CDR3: CAISESDRVLGITNYGYTF
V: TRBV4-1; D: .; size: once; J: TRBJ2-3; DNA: TGCGCCAGCAGCCAAGGTATGCGAGGCACAGATACGCAGTATTTT; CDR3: CASSQGMRGTDTQYF
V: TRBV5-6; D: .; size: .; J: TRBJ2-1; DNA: TGTGCCAGCAGCTTACCTACCGGGACCGAGGCCTACAATGAGCAGTTCTTC; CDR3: CASSLPTGTEAYNEQFF
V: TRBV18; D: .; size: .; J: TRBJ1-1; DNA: TGTGCCAGCTCACCAGTCAGGGCGAACACTGAAGCTTTCTTT; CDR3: CASSPVRANTEAFF
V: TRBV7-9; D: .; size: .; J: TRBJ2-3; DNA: TGTGCCAGCAGCTTTGGGGATACGCAGTATTTT; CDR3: CASSFGDTQYF
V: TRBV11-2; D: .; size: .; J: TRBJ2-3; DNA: TGTGCCAGCAGCTTAATGGCGGGTGGGGGTGATACGCAGTATTTT; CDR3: CASSLMAGGGDTQYF
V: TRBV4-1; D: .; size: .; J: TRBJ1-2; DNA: TGCGCCAGCAGCCAAGCTTATGACAGGATCTATGGCTACACCTTC; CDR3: CASSQAYDRIYGYTF
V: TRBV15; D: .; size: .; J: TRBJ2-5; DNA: TGTGCCACCAGTAGGGACCACCCTCAAGAGACCCAGTACTTC; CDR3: CATSRDHPQETQYF
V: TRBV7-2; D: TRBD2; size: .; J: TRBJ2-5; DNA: TGTGCCAGCAGCTTTCGACTAGCGGGGGGGCTTGGAGAAGAGACCCAGTACTTC; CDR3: CASSFRLAGGLGEETQYF
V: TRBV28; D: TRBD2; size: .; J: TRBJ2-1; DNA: TGTGCCAGCAGCGGGGGGGTCATCTCCTACAATGAGCAGTTCTTC; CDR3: CASSGGVISYNEQFF